Sequencing of this T cell receptor (beta chain) was carried out in a study of blood T cell repertoires in COVID-19. Study as a whole: COVID-19 samples, acute and convalescent, were from the United States, Italy and Spain. In each case, the material was cDNA or gDNA derived from T cells, B-cell-depleted T cells, or PBMCs.

In the original processing: Amplifying reference gene primers gave estimates of nucleated cell counts. Profiling relied on immunoSEQ multiplex PCR, and the TCRdb table lists in-frame clones only, not all of them. That table furnishes V, J and clone size, whereas the DNA furnished D and trimming. Of 150,000 to 200,000 clones in the sample, around 90% are singletons; the top ten hold roughly 4.7%. Germline trimming cut 5 bases from V and 2 bases from J; bases unmatched to any gene: 5. This CDR3 spans 13 amino acids. From germline, CDR1 is SQVTM and CDR2 ANQGSEA. Source material: peripheral blood. This sequence joins TRBV29-1 and TRBJ2-7; 8 bases fit TRBD1. This TCR was sampled from a human donor in a cohort sampled during active COVID-19. As DNA, the CDR3 is TGCAGCGTTAAGACAGGGGCGGCCTACGAGCAGTACTTC. This encodes CSVKTGAAYEQYF.